What follows are 14 T cell receptor beta chains derived from one specimen sequenced in a study of response to subunit inactivated influenza vaccine. TCRdb ran MiXCR on the RT-PCR reads and lists one entry per CDR3 protein. This repertoire shows 450,000 to 600,000 distinct CDR3 sequences, 16% found once; its top ten account for 3%. Sequences were derived from CD4+ T cells sorted from PBMCs, sampled less than 30 months after vaccination. The receptors were gathered from a man between 50 and 75 years old who received an inactivated influenza vaccine.

This clonotype has only a few counts. This rearrangement joins TRBV7-2 to TRBJ2-1; a possible D gene is TRBD2 (5 bases). V was pared by 4 bases and J by 1 base, with 14 bases between. The CDR3 has 16 amino acids. Germline V gene lookup returns CDR1 SGHTA and CDR2 FQGNSA. This chain's CDR3 is CASSSSGYISYNEQFF. CDR3 in DNA: TGTGCCAGCAGCTCATCGGGGTATATTTCCTACAATGAGCAGTTCTTC.

Here the CDR3 DNA reads TGCAGCGCGGGTGCAGGGGGGAGCACAGATACGCAGTATTTT. This encodes CSAGAGGSTDTQYF. The chain is built from TRBV29-1 and TRBJ2-3, with D maybe TRBD1 (7 bases). Germline lookup yields CDR1 SQVTM and CDR2 ANQGSEA. The CDR3 loop spans 14 amino acids. V shed 7 bases and J shed 0 bases, with 14 bases lying between them.

This clonotype was counted a few times. The chain joins TRBV5-1 to TRBJ2-7; D ambiguous. Germline V gives CDR1 SGHRS, CDR2 YFSETQ. The V and J ends lost 4 bases and 3 bases respectively, with 14 bases between them. The CDR3 contains 14 residues. CDR3 DNA sequence: TGCGCCAGCAGCCCCGGTGGAACCAGCTACGAGCAGTACTTC. As protein: CASSPGGTSYEQYF. The whole variable domain, remainder taken from reference TRBV5-1 and TRBJ2-7, is KAGVTQTPRYLIKTRGQQVTLSCSPISGHRSVSWYQQTPGQGLQFLFEYFSETQRNKGNFPGRFSGRQFSNSRSEMNVSTLELGDSALYLCASSPGGTSYEQYFGPGTRLTVT.

The V and J genes are TRBV7-8 and TRBJ2-1; D gene unclear. There are 15 residues in the CDR3. V was cut by 1 base and J by 8 bases, with 15 bases left in between. Germline CDR1 reads SGHVS; CDR2 reads FQNEAQ. The CDR3 coding sequence is TGTGCCAGCAGCTTAGGCGCTAGTTGGTTCGATGAGCAGTTCTTC. This encodes CASSLGASWFDEQFF.

The genes are TRBV27 and TRBJ2-2; 10 positions match TRBD2. The CDR3 is made up of 19 amino acids. From germline, CDR1 is MNHEY and CDR2 SMNVEV (reference sequence). The trim removed 1 base at V and 0 bases at J, leaving 8 bases unmatched. This chain's CDR3 is CASSLYPAGGPANTGELFF. In DNA, the CDR3 is TGTGCCAGCAGTTTATATCCAGCGGGAGGGCCGGCGAACACCGGGGAGCTGTTTTTT.

This clonotype has a count of ten or more. This chain uses TRBV9 with TRBJ2-1; weak D call: TRBD2 (6 bases). CDR1 and CDR2 (germline): SGDLS, YYNGEE. The CDR3 has 15 residues. Trimming shortened V by 0 bases and J by 3 bases, and 10 bases separated the two germline ends. In DNA, the CDR3 is TGTGCCAGCAGCGTAGAGGGACTTGGCTACAATGAGCAGTTCTTC. It is translated as CASSVEGLGYNEQFF.

This clonotype was seen ten or more times. CDR3 DNA: TGTGCCAGCAGCGCCCAGGTGGGAGGAGACTATGGCTACACCTTC. The encoded protein is CASSAQVGGDYGYTF. The genes are TRBV11-2 and TRBJ1-2, with unresolved D. The germline V and J ends were trimmed by 5 bases and 3 bases, with 16 bases remaining between them. This CDR3 is built from 15 residues. The germline V gene has CDR1 SGHAT and CDR2 FQNNGV. The full variable domain, rest sourced from reference TRBV11-2 and TRBJ1-2, is EAGVAQSPRYKIIEKRQSVAFWCNPISGHATLYWYQQILGQGPKLLIQFQNNGVVDDSQLPKDRFSAERLKGVDSTLKIQPAKLEDSAVYLCASSAQVGGDYGYTFGSGTRLTVV.

The CDR3 nucleotides are TGCAGTGCTCGCAGGGGGCAGGATTTTGAGACCCAGTACTTC. Protein sequence: CSARRGQDFETQYF. The rearrangement joins TRBV20-1 to TRBJ2-5; 8 bases map to TRBD1. The CDR3 covers 14 residues. The trim removed 5 bases at V and 5 bases at J, leaving 10 bases unmatched. In germline, CDR1 is DFQATT, CDR2 SNEGSKA (reference sequence).

In this sample, this clonotype turned up a few times. The CDR3 loop reads CSYPLSTDTQYF. CDR3 DNA: TGCAGTTACCCGCTCAGCACAGATACGCAGTATTTT. The chain recombines TRBV20-1 with TRBJ2-3; no clear D. The ends were cut back, 8 bases at V and 0 bases at J, with 9 bases in the middle. CDR3 length: 12 residues. CDR1 is DFQATT, CDR2 SNEGSKA, per germline (reference sequence).

This chain joins TRBV9 and TRBJ2-1; TRBD2 agrees at 7 bases. CDR3 size: 15 residues. The V gene's germline CDR1 is SGDLS and CDR2 YYNGEE. V shed 3 bases, J shed 7 bases, and the junction held 10 bases outside the gene matches. This CDR3 is CASSAGTTVWNEQFF. DNA of the CDR3: TGTGCCAGCAGCGCCGGGACTACCGTGTGGAATGAGCAGTTCTTC. Looking up the rest from reference TRBV9 and TRBJ2-1 gives the full variable domain: DSGVTQTPKHLITATGQRVTLRCSPRSGDLSVYWYQQSLDQGLQFLIQYYNGEERAKGNILERFSAQQFPDLHSELNLSSLELGDSALYFCASSAGTTVWNEQFFGPGTRLTVL.

Only a few counts were recorded for this clonotype. J is TRBJ2-5 and V is TRBV14; D ambiguous. V was pared by 5 bases and J by 5 bases, with 9 bases between. CDR3 size: 12 residues. Looked up from germline, CDR1 is SGHDN and CDR2 is FVKESK. CDR3 sequence (DNA): TGTGCCAGCAGCACCTATGGGGAGACCCAGTACTTC. Its translation is CASSTYGETQYF.

This clonotype was detected only a few times. As DNA, the CDR3 is TGTGCCAGCAGCTTCCGACGGGTCACTGAAGCTTTCTTT. Translating gives CASSFRRVTEAFF. The rearrangement uses TRBV7-2 and TRBJ1-1; the D is unclear. Germline V CDR1 and CDR2: SGHTA, FQGNSA. Trimming pared 3 bases from V and 4 bases from J, leaving 9 bases between. This CDR3 has 13 residues.

The chain joins TRBV18 to TRBJ2-1, with TRBD2 identical over 10 bases. The CDR3 consists of 16 residues. Germline V gene lookup returns CDR1 KGHSH and CDR2 LQKENI. J lost 9 bases, V lost 0 bases, and 8 bases had no gene match. The CDR3 is CASSPPILAGAAEQFF. The CDR3 DNA reads TGTGCCAGCTCACCACCTATCCTAGCGGGAGCTGCTGAGCAGTTCTTC.

In its sample, this clonotype was seen a few times. The CDR3 here is CASSRSGGMEQFF. CDR3 nucleotides: TGTGCCAGCAGTCGTAGCGGGGGGATGGAGCAGTTCTTC. The rearrangement uses TRBV27 and TRBJ2-1, with 10 bases fitting TRBD2. Germline loops: CDR1 MNHEY, CDR2 SMNVEV (reference sequence). The CDR3 runs to 13 residues. Germline trimming cut 5 bases from V and 10 bases from J; bases unmatched to any gene: 5.